This T cell receptor (beta chain) was captured in a study of breast tumors, draining lymph nodes, adjacent tissues. Study findings and constraints: Tumor repertoires ranked between lymph nodes and nontumor tissue in diversity, with V and J gene preferences. Findings are consistent with lymph node origin and intratumoral expansion of most tumor T cells.

A word on this clonotype: What it recognizes is unknown. The CDR3 ends on some other residue instead of the conserved phenylalanine or tryptophan, so this is likely a read error. The DNA is left out, because the CDR3 cannot be placed on it with certainty; the CDR3 is given as TCRdb lists it.

Each CDR3 protein gets one entry after TCRdb re-called the multiplex PCR reads with MiXCR. The profile shows approximately 170,000 distinct CDR3 sequences, 25% to 40% of them singletons. The lymph nodes were axillary draining lymph nodes from breast cancer patients. The sample consisted of axillary lymph node tissue. This sequence was found in a female donor with breast cancer. Some clones in this sample may be carry-over from other donors' samples.

This CDR3 is CASSRTGGNGY. The genes are TRBV19 and TRBJ1-4; the table calls TRBD1, which could not be checked here. Inclusive of both ends, the CDR3 amounts to 11 amino acids. Germline CDR1 is LNHDA and CDR2 is SQIVND (reference sequence).